These 18 T cell receptor beta chains were sequenced from one sample in a study of blood T cells in healthy people across ages. A second PCR of about 7 to 12 cycles used a sample-barcoded 5' primer and a J-beta primer mix. TCRdb re-derived calls from the 5' RACE reads in MiXCR, one entry per CDR3 protein. The table lists about 810,000 distinct CDR3 sequences, roughly 34% of them singletons. The sequencing input was blood. These TCRs come from a man aged 18 to 29 in good health.

The chain links TRBV7-9 to TRBJ1-5; D unclear. The germline CDR1 and CDR2 sequences are SEHNR and FQNEAQ (reference sequence). The V and J ends lost 5 bases and 11 bases respectively, with 25 bases between them. The CDR3 contains 16 residues. This CDR3 is CASSLDDGPVTDTQHF. DNA for the CDR3: TGTGCCAGCAGCCTAGATGACGGGCCTGTAACTGATACCCAGCATTTT. The variable domain in full, completed from reference TRBV7-9 and TRBJ1-5, reads DTGVSQNPRHKITKRGQNVTFRCDPISEHNRLYWYRQTLGQGPEFLTYFQNEAQLEKSRLLSDRFSAERPKGSFSTLEIQRTEQGDSAMYLCASSLDDGPVTDTQHFGDGTRLSIL.

This clonotype was seen more than once but under ten times. The chain links TRBV10-3 to TRBJ1-2; 7 bases are shared with TRBD1. The CDR3 contains 13 residues. Unmatched junction bases numbered 4, after V lost 7 bases and J lost 2 bases. Germline CDR1 reads ENHRY; CDR2 reads SYGVKD. The DNA of the CDR3 is TGTGCCATCACCGGGACAGCCAACTATGGCTACACCTTC. Translating gives CAITGTANYGYTF.

As for this clonotype: This is likely an artifact of a read error, given a far larger clone one base away. In nucleotides, the CDR3 is TGTGCCAGCAGCCAAGTTAGCAATCAGCCCCAGCATTTT. Amino acid sequence: CASSQVSNQPQHF. The chain is built from TRBV19 and TRBJ1-5; no reliable D call. Germline values: CDR1 LNHDA, CDR2 SQIVND (reference sequence). The V and J ends lost 9 bases and 0 bases respectively, with 9 bases between them. This CDR3 is built from 13 residues.

The chain links TRBV20-1 to TRBJ1-5; no definite D call. The V end lost 1 base, the J end lost 5 bases, and 9 bases lay between the germline ends. The length of the CDR3 is 13 residues. Germline V gives CDR1 DFQATT, CDR2 SNEGSKA (reference sequence). The DNA for the CDR3 is TGCAGTGCTAGAGCTGGGCCGGATCAGCCCCAGCATTTT. Its protein is CSARAGPDQPQHF.

This clonotype was detected only a few times. J is TRBJ2-1 and V is TRBV6-6, with 10 bases identical to TRBD1. Gene TRBJ2-7 matches the end of the DNA better, so the J call may be wrong. The CDR3 runs 15 residues. Germline CDR1 is MNHNY and CDR2 is SVGAGI (reference sequence). CDR3 bases: TGTGCCAGCAGCTCAGGACAGGGGGGGTACAATGAGCAGTACTTC. It translates to CASSSGQGGYNEQYF.

The J gene is TRBJ2-3, the V gene TRBV7-3; D gene uncertain. Germline V gene sequence: CDR1 SGHTA, CDR2 FQGTGA. V gave up 4 bases and J gave up 1 base, with 9 bases separating them. The CDR3 sequence is 14 residues long. The CDR3 reads CASSYAVGTDTQYF. The CDR3 bases are TGTGCCAGCAGCTATGCCGTCGGCACAGATACGCAGTATTTT.

The chain is built from TRBV18 and TRBJ1-1; D is unclear. Germline CDR1 reads KGHSH; CDR2 reads LQKENI. Between the trimmed V and J ends, which lost 3 bases and 2 bases, there was a span of 10 bases. The CDR3 is 14 residues long. The CDR3 sequence is CASSPKVRNTEAFF. DNA of the CDR3: TGTGCCAGCTCACCGAAGGTGCGAAACACTGAAGCTTTCTTT.

This clonotype was observed a few times. V usage is TRBV15 and J usage is TRBJ2-7; TRBD1 might be the D (6 bases). Germline-derived CDR1 and CDR2 are LNHNV and YYDKDF (reference sequence). V was cut by 8 bases and J by 2 bases, with 13 bases left in between. The CDR3 spans 13 residues. The chain's CDR3 is CATGWDITYEQYF. For the CDR3, the DNA is TGTGCCACCGGTTGGGACATAACCTACGAGCAGTACTTC.

The sample holds a few counts of this clonotype. CDR3 nucleotides: TGTGCCAGCACCACTGGGTCGAAGTATGAAAAACTGTTTTTT. This gives the protein CASTTGSKYEKLFF. The rearrangement uses TRBV6-2 or TRBV6-3 and TRBJ1-4; D remains ambiguous. Germline V lookup: CDR1 MNHEY, CDR2 SVGEGT. The CDR3 sequence is 14 residues long. V lost 7 bases and J lost 6, with 15 bases in between.

The chain joins TRBV15 to TRBJ2-5; D perhaps matches TRBD2 (6 bases). CDR1 and CDR2 from the germline V gene are LNHNV and YYDKDF (reference sequence). The CDR3 extends over 13 amino acids. Trimming shortened V by 2 bases and J by 11 bases, and 15 bases separated the two germline ends. The CDR3 DNA reads as TGTGCCACCAGCAGATGGAGGGGCTATGAGCAGTACTTC. Translating gives CATSRWRGYEQYF.

The table lists this clonotype with a count of one. The J gene is TRBJ2-7, the V gene TRBV29-1; D is perhaps TRBD1 (6 bases). Germline CDR1 reads SQVTM; CDR2 reads ANQGSEA. V was clipped by 7 bases and J by 7 bases, with 14 bases between them. This CDR3 is 11 amino acids long. The CDR3 DNA is TGCAGCGCGGCCGGGGACAATGAGCAGTACTTC. Protein: CSAAGDNEQYF.

The chain uses TRBV10-3 and TRBJ1-5; tentative D call: TRBD1 (5 bases). Germline V gene data show CDR1 as ENHRY and CDR2 as SYGVKD. CDR3 length: 14 residues. Trimming shortened V by 8 bases and J by 9 bases, and 20 bases separated the two germline ends. This CDR3 reads CAIARRQGESPQHF. CDR3 nucleotide sequence: TGTGCCATCGCCCGGAGGCAGGGTGAATCGCCCCAGCATTTT.

The chain couples TRBV18 to TRBJ2-1; D is uncertain. Per the germline V gene, CDR1 is KGHSH and CDR2 is LQKENI. V shed 5 bases and J shed 2 bases, with 13 bases lying between them. CDR3 length: 15 amino acids. CDR3 sequence (DNA): TGTGCCAGCTCAAGACCAGTGGGCCCCTACAATGAGCAGTTCTTC. Its translation: CASSRPVGPYNEQFF.

The gene calls are TRBV7-3 and TRBJ2-2, with 8 bases matching TRBD1. Germline CDR1 is SGHTA and CDR2 is FQGTGA. The CDR3 sequence is 16 residues long. The junction had 6 bases not matched to a gene; V was cut back by 5 bases and J by 1 base. The DNA for the CDR3 is TGTGCCAGCAGCGCACCAGGGGGCCAGAACACCGGGGAGCTGTTTTTT. Its translation: CASSAPGGQNTGELFF.

This clonotype was seen only a few times. This sequence joins TRBV7-9 and TRBJ2-7; unclear D gene. CDR1 and CDR2 from the germline V gene are SEHNR and FQNEAQ (reference sequence). CDR3 length: 13 amino acids. The V end was cut by 0 bases, the J end by 6 bases, with 9 bases between. CDR3 DNA: TGTGCCAGCAGCTTAGCGGTTAGCTCCGAGCAGTACTTC. Its protein is CASSLAVSSEQYF.

Note on this clonotype: The junction differs from germline at one of its ends, possibly a read error. The chain recombines TRBV20-1 with TRBJ2-4, with TRBD2 as a possible D gene (5 bases). The J call is uncertain, as TRBJ2-7 better fits the DNA end. The germline gives CDR1 DFQATT, CDR2 SNEGSKA (reference sequence). There are 13 residues in the CDR3. In nucleotides, the CDR3 is TGCAGTACTAGAGTTGCAGGATCGGACGAGCAGTACTTC. Translated, it gives CSTRVAGSDEQYF.

This clonotype has ten or more counts. The chain is built from TRBV28 and TRBJ2-1; the D gene could be TRBD1 or TRBD2 (5 bases each). The CDR3 runs to 14 residues. Trimming left V 4 bases short and J 8 bases short, with 15 bases between. Per the germline V gene, CDR1 is MDHEN and CDR2 is SYDVKM. This chain's CDR3 is CASSSETVGDEQFF. In DNA form, the CDR3 reads TGTGCCAGCAGTTCGGAGACGGTGGGGGATGAGCAGTTCTTC. The full variable domain, completed using reference TRBV28 and TRBJ2-1, is DVKVTQSSRYLVKRTGEKVFLECVQDMDHENMFWYRQDPGLGLRLIYFSYDVKMKEKGDIPEGYSVSREKKERFSLILESASTNQTSMYLCASSSETVGDEQFFGPGTRLTVL.

This clonotype has only a few counts. J is TRBJ1-2 and V is TRBV20-1; maybe TRBD1 (5 bases). Trimming took 3 bases from V and 4 from J, leaving 15 bases between them. The CDR3 length is 14 residues. Germline CDR1 and CDR2: DFQATT and SNEGSKA (reference sequence). CDR3 sequence reads: CSASVPGHRYGYTF. The CDR3 nucleotides read TGCAGTGCTAGTGTACCCGGACACCGCTATGGCTACACCTTC.